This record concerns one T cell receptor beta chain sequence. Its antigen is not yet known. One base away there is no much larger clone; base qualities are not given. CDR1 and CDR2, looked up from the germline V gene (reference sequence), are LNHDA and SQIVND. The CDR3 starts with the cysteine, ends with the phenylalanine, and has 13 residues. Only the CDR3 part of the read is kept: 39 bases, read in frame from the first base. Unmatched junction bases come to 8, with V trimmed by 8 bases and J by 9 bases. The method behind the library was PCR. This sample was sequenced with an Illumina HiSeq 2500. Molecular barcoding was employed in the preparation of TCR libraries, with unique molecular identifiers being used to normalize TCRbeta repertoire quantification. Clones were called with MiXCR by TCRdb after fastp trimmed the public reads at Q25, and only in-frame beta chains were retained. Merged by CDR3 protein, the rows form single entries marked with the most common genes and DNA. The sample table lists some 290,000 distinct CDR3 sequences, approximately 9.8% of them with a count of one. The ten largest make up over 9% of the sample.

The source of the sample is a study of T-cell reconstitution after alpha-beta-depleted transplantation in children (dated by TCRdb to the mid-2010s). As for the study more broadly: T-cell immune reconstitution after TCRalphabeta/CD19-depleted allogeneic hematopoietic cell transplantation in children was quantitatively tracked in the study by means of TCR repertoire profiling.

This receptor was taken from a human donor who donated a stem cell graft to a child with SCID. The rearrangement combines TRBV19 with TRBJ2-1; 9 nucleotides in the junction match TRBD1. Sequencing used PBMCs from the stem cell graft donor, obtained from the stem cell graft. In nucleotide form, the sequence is TGTGCCAGTGGAAGGACAGGGGCGAGTGAGCAGTTCTTC. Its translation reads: CASGRTGASEQFF.